Sequencing of this TCR beta chain was carried out in a study of blood T cell repertoires in COVID-19. Looking at the study overall: COVID-19 samples collected from the United States, Italy and Spain covered acute and convalescent phases. The cDNA or gDNA used as material had been derived from T cells, B-cell-depleted T cells, or PBMCs.

Per the original data handling: Researchers report that nucleated cell counts were estimated from reference gene primer amplification. Sequencing was performed with immunoSEQ multiplex PCR; in TCRdb, only in-frame clones are kept and a portion is missing. The DNA gave D and trimming, while V, J and clone size come from that table. The data contain around 100,000 clones, around four fifths of them seen just once; the ten biggest clones take up approximately 30%. Germline V gene lookup returns CDR1 SQVTM and CDR2 ANQGSEA. The V gene end was trimmed by 6 bases and the J gene end by 5 bases; junction bases not matched to a gene: 9. CDR3 size: 14 residues.

This receptor was obtained from a man between 65 and 85 years old with active or convalescent COVID-19. V usage is TRBV29-1 and J usage is TRBJ1-2, with 10 bases that match TRBD1. The sequenced sample consisted of peripheral blood. The CDR3, as DNA: TGCAGCGTCGAAACCGGGACAGGGGTTTATGGCTACACCTTC. This gives the protein CSVETGTGVYGYTF.